These 10 T cell receptor beta chains were all obtained from the same sample, sequenced in a study of blood T cells in healthy people across ages. The use of a sample-barcoded 5' primer and a J-beta primer mix characterized a second PCR of about 6 to 11 cycles. TCRdb used MiXCR to reprocess the 5' RACE reads, holding one entry per CDR3 protein. The sample has around 1,800,000 distinct CDR3 sequences; about 39% are singletons. Sequencing was performed on blood. Source of these receptors: a human donor in good health.

This clonotype was counted at least ten times. The J gene is TRBJ2-7, the V gene TRBV10-2, with a weak D call TRBD2 (5 bases). CDR3 length equals 13 residues. Per germline, CDR1 WSHSY and CDR2 SAAADI. V was trimmed by 3 bases and J by 6 bases, leaving 12 bases between them. The CDR3 loop is CASSDPGSAEQYF. The CDR3 bases are TGCGCCAGCAGTGATCCGGGGTCCGCCGAGCAGTACTTC.

This sequence joins TRBV20-1 and TRBJ1-6, with no clear D. The CDR3 loop spans 11 amino acids. Germline CDR1 reads DFQATT; CDR2 reads SNEGSKA (reference sequence). V gave up 6 bases and J gave up 10 bases, with 10 bases separating them. CDR3 region: CSAKAGSPLHF. As DNA, the CDR3 is TGCAGTGCCAAAGCTGGATCACCCCTCCACTTT.

J is TRBJ2-6 and V is TRBV6-5; no clear D gene. Germline lookup yields CDR1 MNHEY and CDR2 SVGAGI. This CDR3 has 13 residues. Between the trimmed V and J ends, which lost 8 bases and 2 bases, there was a span of 7 bases. CDR3 sequence reads: CASQSPGANVLTF. CDR3 sequence (DNA): TGTGCCAGCCAGAGTCCTGGGGCCAACGTCCTGACTTTC.

Only one count was recorded for this clonotype. V usage is TRBV21-1 and J usage is TRBJ2-7. TRBV21-1 is deemed a pseudogene. The length of the CDR3 is 13 residues. The CDR3 protein is CVSVGLEYDEQYF. The CDR3 region has the DNA TGTGTCAGTGTTGGGTTAGAATACGACGAGCAGTACTTC.

This clonotype was seen only a few times. V is TRBV28 and J is TRBJ1-1, with 9 bases aligning to TRBD1. Trimming took 8 bases from V and 4 from J; bases not matched to a gene: 5. This CDR3 spans 13 amino acids. Germline CDR1 reads MDHEN; CDR2 reads SYDVKM. CDR3: CASRKTGGTEAFF. In DNA, the CDR3 is TGTGCCAGCCGTAAGACAGGGGGCACTGAAGCTTTCTTT.

This chain connects TRBV6-1 to TRBJ2-4, with a possible D match to TRBD1 (6 bases). The J call may be in error: the DNA end matches TRBJ2-7 better. The CDR3 covers 13 residues. The V gene's germline CDR1 is MNHNS and CDR2 SASEGT. DNA of the CDR3: TGTGCCAGCCGGAACAGGGTCCCCAACGAGCAGTACTTC. Protein: CASRNRVPNEQYF.

The chain couples TRBV12-3 or TRBV12-4 to TRBJ2-3; 7 bases align to TRBD1. The J segment lost 5 bases and the V segment lost 2 bases, leaving 4 bases of the junction unmatched. This CDR3 has 14 amino acids. The DNA of the CDR3 is TGTGCCAGCAGTTTAATAGGGGGCATAGATACGCAGTATTTT. It yields the protein CASSLIGGIDTQYF.

This clonotype was seen a single time. The chain employs TRBV7-9 and TRBJ1-1; D not resolved. Between the trimmed V and J ends, which lost 4 bases and 5 bases, there was a span of 14 bases. This CDR3 has 14 residues. Per the germline V gene, CDR1 is SEHNR and CDR2 is FQNEAQ (reference sequence). CDR3 in DNA: TGTGCCAGCAGCTCCTGGACCTTAGGAACTGAAGCTTTCTTT. This encodes CASSSWTLGTEAFF.

This clonotype was seen a few times. The CDR3 sequence: CASSYPGQGHSPLHF. The CDR3 DNA reads TGTGCCAGCAGCTACCCCGGACAGGGGCATTCACCCCTCCACTTT. The chain is built from TRBV7-9 and TRBJ1-6; 9 positions match TRBD1. V was pared by 4 bases and J by 8 bases, with 6 bases of the junction left unmatched. The germline V gene encodes CDR1 SEHNR and CDR2 FQNEAQ (reference sequence). The CDR3 extends over 15 amino acids.

V and J are TRBV28 and TRBJ2-3; the D is unclear. The CDR3 runs to 13 residues. Germline CDR1 is MDHEN and CDR2 is SYDVKM. Trimming shortened V by 7 bases and J by 2 bases, and 10 bases separated the two germline ends. The CDR3 loop reads CASMLTATDTQYF. The CDR3 DNA is TGTGCCAGCATGCTCACAGCCACAGATACGCAGTATTTT. The variable domain in full, completed from reference TRBV28 and TRBJ2-3, reads DVKVTQSSRYLVKRTGEKVFLECVQDMDHENMFWYRQDPGLGLRLIYFSYDVKMKEKGDIPEGYSVSREKKERFSLILESASTNQTSMYLCASMLTATDTQYFGPGTRLTVL.